This T cell receptor (beta chain) is drawn from a study of blood T cell repertoires in COVID-19. Authors' data handling: The authors estimated nucleated cell counts from reference gene primer amplification. Sequenced by immunoSEQ multiplex PCR; TCRdb stores in-frame clones only, minus some. D and trimming were read from the DNA, whereas the V and J calls and clone size are those reported in that table. The repertoire holds 200,000 to 300,000 clones, with 80% to 90% as singletons. Germline lookup yields CDR1 SGHTA and CDR2 FQGNSA. CDR3 length: 16 residues. The V gene lost 1 base and the J gene lost 3 bases, with 12 bases spanning the gap.

This clonotype was sampled from a man in his fifties or sixties with acute or convalescent COVID-19. Sequences were obtained from peripheral blood. J is TRBJ2-2 and V is TRBV7-2; no definite D call. The CDR3 region is CASSLGLTRYTGELFF. DNA for the CDR3: TGTGCCAGCAGCTTAGGTCTTACGCGGTACACCGGGGAGCTGTTTTTT.